This T cell receptor (beta chain) was found in a study of CD8 T cells in Susac syndrome. This CDR3 contains 15 residues. Germline CDR1 reads SNHLY; CDR2 reads FYNNEI. The ends were cut back, 7 bases at V and 0 bases at J, with 15 bases in the middle. TEMRA cells underwent FACS enrichment and CD8+ and CD4+ T cells underwent negative isolation. When the RNA was reverse transcribed, random hexamers were used with an input of about 0.45 to 1 ug. The method of amplification for TCR beta CDR3 was immunoSEQ multiplex PCR, covering 54 Vbeta and 13 Jbeta. TCRdb passed the immunoSEQ multiplex PCR reads through MiXCR, listing each CDR3 protein once. The sample lists about 280,000 distinct CDR3 sequences; approximately 84% were seen once.

Sequencing used CD8+ T cells from PBMCs. V and J are TRBV2 and TRBJ1-1; perhaps TRBD1 as D (6 bases). The clonotype originates from a human donor with multiple sclerosis. The CDR3 DNA is TGTGCCAGCAAACTAGGGCGACAGGTGAACACTGAAGCTTTCTTT. Its protein is CASKLGRQVNTEAFF.